The rows below give T cell receptor beta chains drawn from one sample of a study of a mutant IDH1 vaccine in newly diagnosed glioma. No antigen has been identified for these receptors. Clones were read by immunoSEQ multiplex PCR, and TCRdb kept only the in-frame ones, dropping some. The data hold fewer than 45,000 clones, with about 91% observed a single time. This sample comprised PBMCs, obtained from a glioma patient whose treatment included an IDH1 peptide vaccine. These TCRs come from a man aged 45-65 years with glioma. CDR3s include the opening cysteine and the closing phenylalanine or tryptophan. A D gene is named only where the DNA matches it firmly. For some rows the clone size is stated as once, few or many, or as a class when expanded; others skip it.

J gene: TRBJ2-7
clone size: .
V gene: TRBV5-1
D gene: .
CDR3 DNA: TGCGCCAGCAGCTTGGTCCCCCGAAGGGACATCTCCTACGAGCAGTACTTC
CDR3 protein: CASSLVPRRDISYEQYF

J gene: TRBJ2-7
clone size: .
V gene: TRBV4-3
D gene: .
CDR3 DNA: TGCGCCAGCAGCCCAGGGCTCTCCTACGAGCAGTACTTC
CDR3 protein: CASSPGLSYEQYF

J gene: TRBJ2-1
clone size: .
V gene: TRBV29-1
D gene: .
CDR3 DNA: TGCAGCGTTGAAGCCCCGCGGGGGCACTCCTACAATGAGCAGTTCTTC
CDR3 protein: CSVEAPRGHSYNEQFF

J gene: TRBJ2-7
clone size: .
V gene: TRBV10-1
D gene: .
CDR3 DNA: TGCGCCAGCAGTCCGGACGGCTACGAGCAGTACTTC
CDR3 protein: CASSPDGYEQYF

J gene: TRBJ1-2
clone size: .
V gene: TRBV6-5
D gene: TRBD1
CDR3 DNA: TGTGCCAGCAGGCGACAGGGGGCGCAGGGTGGCTACACCTTC
CDR3 protein: CASRRQGAQGGYTF

J gene: TRBJ1-2
clone size: once
V gene: TRBV19
D gene: .
CDR3 DNA: TGTGCCAGTAGTATAGAAGTGGGACCACTATCCTTC
CDR3 protein: CASSIEVGPLSF

J gene: TRBJ1-1
clone size: once
V gene: TRBV28
D gene: .
CDR3 DNA: TGTGCCAGCAGTTTAGGGTGGGGAGCTTTCTTT
CDR3 protein: CASSLGWGAFF

J gene: TRBJ1-4
clone size: .
V gene: TRBV9
D gene: .
CDR3 DNA: TGTGCCAGCAGCCGCAACGTCTTTAAGGGGGGCGGTGAAAAACTGTTTTTT
CDR3 protein: CASSRNVFKGGGEKLFF

J gene: TRBJ1-3
clone size: .
V gene: TRBV19
D gene: TRBD1
CDR3 DNA: TGTGCCAGTAGTCGCGACAGGGGAAGAAACACCATATATTTT
CDR3 protein: CASSRDRGRNTIYF

J gene: TRBJ1-6
clone size: .
V gene: TRBV7-3
D gene: .
CDR3 DNA: TGTGCCAGCAGCTTAACCGCAGGGACTAATTCACCCCTCCACTTT
CDR3 protein: CASSLTAGTNSPLHF

J gene: TRBJ2-2
clone size: .
V gene: TRBV6-1
D gene: .
CDR3 DNA: TGTGCCAGCAGAGCACAGGGAACCACCGGGGAGCTGTTTTTT
CDR3 protein: CASRAQGTTGELFF

J gene: TRBJ2-7
clone size: .
V gene: TRBV5-1
D gene: .
CDR3 DNA: TGCGCCAGCAGCTTGTTGCCGGGTAAAAGTCACGAGCAGTACTTC
CDR3 protein: CASSLLPGKSHEQYF

J gene: TRBJ2-1
clone size: .
V gene: TRBV5-1
D gene: .
CDR3 DNA: TGCGCCAGCAGCTTGGACCCCCCGAGCTCCTACAATGAGCAGTTCTTC
CDR3 protein: CASSLDPPSSYNEQFF

J gene: TRBJ2-7
clone size: .
V gene: TRBV7-2
D gene: .
CDR3 DNA: TGTGCCAGCAGCCGACCGCGATACGAGCAGTACTTC
CDR3 protein: CASSRPRYEQYF

J gene: TRBJ2-7
clone size: .
V gene: TRBV6-5
D gene: .
CDR3 DNA: TGTGCCAGCAGTAGCTCCGGGACTGTCCCCTACGAGCAGTACTTC
CDR3 protein: CASSSSGTVPYEQYF

J gene: TRBJ1-1
clone size: .
V gene: TRBV7-9
D gene: .
CDR3 DNA: TGTGCCAGCACTCCATTAGACAGGAACACTGAAGCTTTCTTT
CDR3 protein: CASTPLDRNTEAFF

J gene: TRBJ2-7
clone size: .
V gene: TRBV7-8
D gene: .
CDR3 DNA: TGTGCCAGCAGCTTAGCGTCTGCAGGGCCCTACGAGCAGTACTTC
CDR3 protein: CASSLASAGPYEQYF

J gene: TRBJ1-2
clone size: .
V gene: TRBV29-1
D gene: .
CDR3 DNA: TGCAGCGTTGGGGGGTCTCAAGGAAGGGGCTACACCTTC
CDR3 protein: CSVGGSQGRGYTF

J gene: TRBJ2-5
clone size: .
V gene: TRBV5-6
D gene: TRBD2
CDR3 DNA: TGTGCCAGCAGTCGGCGGGAGAGGGAGACCCAGTACTTC
CDR3 protein: CASSRRERETQYF

J gene: TRBJ1-4
clone size: .
V gene: TRBV9
D gene: TRBD1
CDR3 DNA: TGTGCCAGCAGCAAGACAGGGGTTAATGAAAAACTGTTTTTT
CDR3 protein: CASSKTGVNEKLFF

J gene: TRBJ2-7
clone size: few
V gene: TRBV5-4
D gene: .
CDR3 DNA: TGTGCCAGCAGCTCAAGGGGGGACTTGGGGTACGAGCAGTACTTC
CDR3 protein: CASSSRGDLGYEQYF

J gene: TRBJ2-3
clone size: .
V gene: TRBV9
D gene: .
CDR3 DNA: TGTGCCAGCAGCATGGAATACGTCCCGTGGAGGCAGTATTTT
CDR3 protein: CASSMEYVPWRQYF

J gene: TRBJ2-7
clone size: .
V gene: TRBV4-2
D gene: TRBD2
CDR3 DNA: TGTGCCAGCAGCCAAGGGATAGCGGGGGCCACCTACGAGCAGTACTTC
CDR3 protein: CASSQGIAGATYEQYF

J gene: TRBJ1-1
clone size: .
V gene: TRBV5-1
D gene: .
CDR3 DNA: TGCGCCAGCAGCTTGCTAATAGGCCTTGAAGCTTTCTTT
CDR3 protein: CASSLLIGLEAFF

J gene: TRBJ2-7
clone size: few
V gene: TRBV29-1
D gene: .
CDR3 DNA: TGCAGCGTAGCTAAGGGGGTAAGGGCTTACGAGCAGTACTTC
CDR3 protein: CSVAKGVRAYEQYF

J gene: TRBJ2-1
clone size: .
V gene: TRBV30
D gene: .
CDR3 DNA: TGTGCCTGGAGTGTACAGTTCGGGCAGGGAGGCTTCTTC
CDR3 protein: CAWSVQFGQGGFF

J gene: TRBJ2-2
clone size: .
V gene: TRBV15
D gene: .
CDR3 DNA: TGTGCCACCAGCAGAGATCACCAGGGAGGCGGGGAGCTGTTTTTT
CDR3 protein: CATSRDHQGGGELFF

J gene: TRBJ1-1
clone size: .
V gene: TRBV11-2
D gene: .
CDR3 DNA: TGTGCCAGCAGCTTCCGAAAACAGGGTTTCTTTGCTGAAGCTTTCTTT
CDR3 protein: CASSFRKQGFFAEAFF

J gene: TRBJ1-1
clone size: .
V gene: TRBV19
D gene: TRBD1
CDR3 DNA: TGTGCCAGTAGTGCCCGACAGGGTGGGGGCACTGAAGCTTTCTTT
CDR3 protein: CASSARQGGGTEAFF

J gene: TRBJ2-2
clone size: once
V gene: TRBV5-4
D gene: .
CDR3 DNA: TGTGCCAGCAGCCCGGGACCTTCGAACACCGGGGAGCTGTTTTTT
CDR3 protein: CASSPGPSNTGELFF

J gene: TRBJ1-6
clone size: .
V gene: TRBV7-2
D gene: .
CDR3 DNA: TGTGCCAGCAGCCCGGACATTTTAAGGTTAAGCTTT
CDR3 protein: CASSPDILRLSF

J gene: TRBJ1-2
clone size: .
V gene: TRBV4-1
D gene: .
CDR3 DNA: TGCGCCAGCAGCCAAGCGGCAGGGGTTTATGGCTACACCTTC
CDR3 protein: CASSQAAGVYGYTF

J gene: TRBJ1-2
clone size: .
V gene: TRBV12-5
D gene: .
CDR3 DNA: TGTGCTAGTGGTCCCGGGACTTCGGGCTATGGCTACACCTTC
CDR3 protein: CASGPGTSGYGYTF

J gene: TRBJ2-5
clone size: .
V gene: TRBV28
D gene: .
CDR3 DNA: TGTGCCAGCAGTTACGGGGCGGCGTGGGAGACCCAGTACTTC
CDR3 protein: CASSYGAAWETQYF

J gene: TRBJ2-7
clone size: .
V gene: TRBV5-5
D gene: .
CDR3 DNA: TGTGCCAGCAGCTTGGCGGGGCACGAGCAGTACTTC
CDR3 protein: CASSLAGHEQYF

J gene: TRBJ2-7
clone size: .
V gene: TRBV30
D gene: TRBD1
CDR3 DNA: TGTGCCTGGACCCGGGACAGGGGTTACGAGCAGTACTTC
CDR3 protein: CAWTRDRGYEQYF

J gene: TRBJ2-5
clone size: .
V gene: TRBV9
D gene: TRBD2
CDR3 DNA: TGTGCCAGCTCTACGGTAGCGGGGCAAGAGTACTTC
CDR3 protein: CASSTVAGQEYF

J gene: TRBJ2-1
clone size: .
V gene: TRBV10-1
D gene: .
CDR3 DNA: TGCGCCAGCAGTGAGTCGGACTACAATGAGCAGTTCTTC
CDR3 protein: CASSESDYNEQFF

J gene: TRBJ1-3
clone size: .
V gene: TRBV5-1
D gene: TRBD1
CDR3 DNA: TGCGCCAGCAGCTCAGAGGGGGCTTCCTCTGGAAACACCATATATTTT
CDR3 protein: CASSSEGASSGNTIYF

J gene: TRBJ2-5
clone size: .
V gene: TRBV2
D gene: .
CDR3 DNA: TGTGCCAGCAGTGAATGGGGTGGAAACCAAGAGACCCAGTACTTC
CDR3 protein: CASSEWGGNQETQYF

J gene: TRBJ1-3
clone size: .
V gene: TRBV7-9
D gene: .
CDR3 DNA: TGTGCCAGCAGCTTAAGGTCGGGTGGCTCTGGAAACACCATATATTTT
CDR3 protein: CASSLRSGGSGNTIYF

J gene: TRBJ2-1
clone size: few
V gene: TRBV4-1
D gene: .
CDR3 DNA: TGCGCCAGCAGCCAATTGGACTTAATGTCCTACAATGAGCAGTTCTTC
CDR3 protein: CASSQLDLMSYNEQFF

J gene: TRBJ2-1
clone size: .
V gene: TRBV4-2
D gene: TRBD2
CDR3 DNA: TGTGCCAGCAGCCAAGCTCTGGCGGGCGCGGGGGATGAGCAGTTCTTC
CDR3 protein: CASSQALAGAGDEQFF

J gene: TRBJ2-7
clone size: .
V gene: TRBV10-3
D gene: .
CDR3 DNA: TGTGCCATCAGTGAGTCGAATCCCTACGAGCAGTACTTC
CDR3 protein: CAISESNPYEQYF